These 4 T cell receptor beta chains originate from one sample sequenced in a study of CD8 T cells in ankylosing spondylitis. MiXCR was run by TCRdb on the 5' RACE reads, yielding one entry per CDR3 protein. Found here are some 140,000 distinct CDR3 sequences, approximately 7.4% of them singletons; the top ten hold around an eighth. The sample comprised blood, either unsorted or a sorted T cell fraction (not recorded which). The receptors were sampled from a female donor with ankylosing spondylitis or in good health (not recorded which).

Details on this clonotype: A much larger clone differs from this one at a single base, so this may be a read error. The chain has TRBV12-3 or TRBV12-4 and TRBJ1-5; TRBD1 might be the D (6 bases). CDR3 length equals 16 residues. The CDR3 DNA reads TGTGCCAGCAGTGACCCCGGCAGGGGAGGCAATCGGCCCCAGCATTTT. It is translated as CASSDPGRGGNRPQHF.

There are many counts of this clonotype. The chain carries TRBV4-3 and TRBJ2-3, with 9 nucleotides matching TRBD1. Trimming removed 8 bases from V and 6 bases from J; junction bases left unmatched: 9. The CDR3 runs 14 residues. The V gene's germline CDR1 is LGHNA and CDR2 YSLEER. The CDR3 region is CASGGTGLSDTQYF. The CDR3 DNA sequence: TGCGCCAGCGGCGGGACAGGGCTCTCCGATACGCAGTATTTT.

This clonotype was detected ten times or more. This chain connects TRBV5-1 to TRBJ2-4; D uncertain. The CDR3 is 13 residues long. The V gene lost 1 base and the J gene lost 6 bases, with 8 bases spanning the gap. In germline, CDR1 is SGHRS, CDR2 YFSETQ. CDR3 nucleotides: TGCGCCAGCAGCTTGCCACTACCAAACATTCAGTACTTC. Encoded protein: CASSLPLPNIQYF.

This clonotype was seen at least ten times. The J gene is TRBJ2-2, the V gene TRBV19; 8 bases are shared with TRBD1. V dropped 7 bases and J dropped 3; count of bases not matched to a gene: 7. This CDR3 has 15 residues. Per the germline V gene, CDR1 is LNHDA and CDR2 is SQIVND (reference sequence). CDR3 coding DNA: TGTGCCAGTACCTCCGGACAGGGTGACACCGGGGAGCTGTTTTTT. This translates into CASTSGQGDTGELFF.